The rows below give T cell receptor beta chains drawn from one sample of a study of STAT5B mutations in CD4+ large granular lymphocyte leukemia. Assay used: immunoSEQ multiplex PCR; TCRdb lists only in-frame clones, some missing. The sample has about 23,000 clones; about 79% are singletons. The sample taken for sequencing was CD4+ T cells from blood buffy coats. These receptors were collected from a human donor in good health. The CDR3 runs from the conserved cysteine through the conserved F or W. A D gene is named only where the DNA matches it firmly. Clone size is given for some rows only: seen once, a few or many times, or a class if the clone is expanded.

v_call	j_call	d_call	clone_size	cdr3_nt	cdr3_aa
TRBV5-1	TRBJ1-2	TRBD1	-	TGCGCCAGCAGCGCGGGACAGGGGGGCGGCTACACCTTC	CASSAGQGGGYTF
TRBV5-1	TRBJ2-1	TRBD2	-	TGCGCCAGCAGCTTGGGAGCGGGATTTGAGCAGTTCTTC	CASSLGAGFEQFF
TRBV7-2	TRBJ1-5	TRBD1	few	TGTGCCAGCAGCCCGCCAGGACAGGGCTTTAGAGGGCAGCCCCAGCATTTT	CASSPPGQGFRGQPQHF
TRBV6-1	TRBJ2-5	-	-	TGTGCCAGCAGCGAAGTAAGACTAGAAGAGACCCAGTACTTC	CASSEVRLEETQYF
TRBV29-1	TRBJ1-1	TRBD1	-	TGCAGCGTACAAACAGGGGGCGACACTGAAGCTTTCTTT	CSVQTGGDTEAFF
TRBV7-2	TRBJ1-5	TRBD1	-	TGTGCCAGCAGCTTAGTAGCCAGGGGGAATCAGCCCCAGCATTTT	CASSLVARGNQPQHF
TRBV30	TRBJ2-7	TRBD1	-	TGTGCCTTGCGACAGGGCGTTTTCGACGAGCAGTACTTC	CALRQGVFDEQYF
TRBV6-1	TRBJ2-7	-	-	TGTGCCAGCAGTGCAGTCGGCGGGCCCTACGAGCAGTACTTC	CASSAVGGPYEQYF
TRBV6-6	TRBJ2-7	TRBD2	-	TGTGCCAGCACCCAAGGCGGGAGGCGGGTGGAGCAGTACTTC	CASTQGGRRVEQYF
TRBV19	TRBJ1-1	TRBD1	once	TGTGCCAGTAGTTTGGACAGGATGAACACTGAAGCTTTCTTT	CASSLDRMNTEAFF
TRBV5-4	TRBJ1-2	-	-	TGTGCCAGCAGCTGGGGCCAGGAAGGCTATGGCTACACCTTC	CASSWGQEGYGYTF
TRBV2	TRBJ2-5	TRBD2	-	TGTGCCAGCCTAAGACTAGCGGGAGGGGAGGAGACCCAGTACTTC	CASLRLAGGEETQYF
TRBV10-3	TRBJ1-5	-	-	TGTGCCATCAGTGCCGGAGATAGCAATCAGCCCCAGCATTTT	CAISAGDSNQPQHF
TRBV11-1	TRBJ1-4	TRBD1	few	TGTGCCAGCAGCATTCGACAGGGGAAAAAACTGTTTTTT	CASSIRQGKKLFF
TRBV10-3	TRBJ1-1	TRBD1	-	TGTGCCATCTCCAGGCAGGGGGCAGGCACTGAAGCTTTCTTT	CAISRQGAGTEAFF
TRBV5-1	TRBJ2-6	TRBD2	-	TGCGCCAGCAGCTTGGCCGGGACTAGCGGACTCTTCTCTGGGGCCAACGTCCTGACTTTC	CASSLAGTSGLFSGANVLTF
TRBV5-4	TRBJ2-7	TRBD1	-	TGTGCCAGCAGCCCGGTGGGACAGAACTACGAGCAGTACTTC	CASSPVGQNYEQYF
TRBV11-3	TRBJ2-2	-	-	TGTGCCAGCAGCCTAACGATGCTGGCCGGGGAGCTGTTTTTT	CASSLTMLAGELFF
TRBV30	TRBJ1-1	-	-	TGTGCCTGGACCAGGACAGTAAGCACTGAAGCTTTCTTT	CAWTRTVSTEAFF
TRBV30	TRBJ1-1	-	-	TGTGCCTGGAGTGTAGTCAGGGGATCGGGGAACACTGAAGCTTTCTTT	CAWSVVRGSGNTEAFF
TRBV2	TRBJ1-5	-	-	TGTGCCAGCGCTAATATGGATCGCAATCAGCCCCAGCATTTT	CASANMDRNQPQHF
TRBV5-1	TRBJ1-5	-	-	TGCGCCAGCAGCTTGGCAGGGTTAGATCAGCCCCAGCATTTT	CASSLAGLDQPQHF
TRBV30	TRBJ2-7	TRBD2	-	TGTGCCTGGAGCCCGGGACTACTCATAGACGAGCAGTACTTC	CAWSPGLLIDEQYF
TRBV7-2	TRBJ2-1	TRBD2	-	TGTGCCAGCAGCTTCACTAGCGGGATCAATGAGCAGTTCTTC	CASSFTSGINEQFF
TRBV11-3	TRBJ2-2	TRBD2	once	TGTGCCAGCAGCTTACTAGCGGGAACCGGGGAGCTGTTTTTT	CASSLLAGTGELFF
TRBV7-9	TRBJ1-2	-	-	TGTGCCAGCAGCTTGATTTTCGGGGACTATGGCTACACCTTC	CASSLIFGDYGYTF
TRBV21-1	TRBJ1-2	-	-	TGTGCCAGCGCCCGACAGGGAGTTTTTTTCTGCGGCTACACCTTC	CASARQGVFFCGYTF
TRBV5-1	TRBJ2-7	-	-	TGCGCCAGCAGCTTAAACTCCTACGAGCAGTACTTC	CASSLNSYEQYF
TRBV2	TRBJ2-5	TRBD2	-	TGTGCCAGCAAGCGGGAGGATTTAGAGACCCAGTACTTC	CASKREDLETQYF
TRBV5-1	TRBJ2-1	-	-	TGCGCCAGCAGCCCGGACCGTCGGGGTTTGGGCCGAGGCTATGAGCAGTTCTTC	CASSPDRRGLGRGYEQFF
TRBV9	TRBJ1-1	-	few	TGTGCCAGCAGCGCTGGGACGGTGAACACTGAAGCTTTCTTT	CASSAGTVNTEAFF
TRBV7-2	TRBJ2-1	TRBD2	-	TGTGCCAGCAGCTTCACTAGCGGGAGTATAAATGAGCAGTTCTTC	CASSFTSGSINEQFF
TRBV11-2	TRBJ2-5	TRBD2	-	TGTGCCAGCAGCTTAGATAGTCTTGGTATCCTAGCGGGAGTGGAGACCCAGTACTTC	CASSLDSLGILAGVETQYF
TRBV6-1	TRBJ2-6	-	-	TGTGCCAGCACCGCACAAGTCTCTGGGGCCAACGTCCTGACTTTC	CASTAQVSGANVLTF
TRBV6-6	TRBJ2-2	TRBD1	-	TGTGCCAGCAGGATCGGACAGGGGGCGAACACCGGGGAGCTGTTTTTT	CASRIGQGANTGELFF
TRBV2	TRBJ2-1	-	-	TGTGCCAGCAGTGCGGAGGGGGCTTTCAATGAGCAGTTCTTC	CASSAEGAFNEQFF
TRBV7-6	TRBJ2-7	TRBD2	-	TGTGCCAGCAGCTTAGCCCCAACCGGGACTAGCGGATACGAGCAGTACTTC	CASSLAPTGTSGYEQYF
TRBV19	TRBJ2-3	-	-	TGTGCCAGTAGCCCCGGAGGGGCAGGGGGGAGCACAGATACGCAGTATTTT	CASSPGGAGGSTDTQYF
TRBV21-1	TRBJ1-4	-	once	TGTGCCAGCAGCCGAGGACAGATTAATAATGAAAAACTGTTTTTT	CASSRGQINNEKLFF
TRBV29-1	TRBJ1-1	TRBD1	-	TGCAGCGTTGATAAAAGGACAGGGCCACTTGACGCTTTCTTT	CSVDKRTGPLDAFF
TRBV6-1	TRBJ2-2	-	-	TGTGCCAGCAGTGAACTACTAGAAGCCGGGGAGCTGTTTTTT	CASSELLEAGELFF
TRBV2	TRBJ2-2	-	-	TGTGCCAGCGCTGACAGGTCGACGGGCACCGGGGAGCTGTTTTTT	CASADRSTGTGELFF
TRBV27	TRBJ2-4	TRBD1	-	TGTGCCACCTCCCGGGACAGCAAAAACATTCAGTACTTC	CATSRDSKNIQYF
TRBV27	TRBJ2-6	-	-	TGTGCCAGCAGTGGGTTAGGCTCTGGGGCCAACGTCCTGACTTTC	CASSGLGSGANVLTF
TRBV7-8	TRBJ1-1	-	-	TGTGCCAGCAGCTTCGGGAGGAACACTGAAGCTTTCTTT	CASSFGRNTEAFF
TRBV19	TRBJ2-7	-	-	TGTGCCAGTAGTCCTCGTTCAGGTTACGACGAGCAGTACTTC	CASSPRSGYDEQYF
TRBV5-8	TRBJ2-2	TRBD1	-	TGTGCCAGCAGCCTGGACAGGGGATGGTTGCGGGACTTCACCGGGGAGCTGTTTTTT	CASSLDRGWLRDFTGELFF
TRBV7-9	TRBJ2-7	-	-	TGTGCCAGCAGCTTATACACAGGGAAGGTCGAGCAGTACTTC	CASSLYTGKVEQYF
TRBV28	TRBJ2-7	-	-	TGTGCCAGCAGTTTTAGTATTTACGAGCAGTACTTC	CASSFSIYEQYF
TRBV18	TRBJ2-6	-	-	TGTGCCAGCTCACCTTCTGGGGCCAACGTCCTGACTTTC	CASSPSGANVLTF
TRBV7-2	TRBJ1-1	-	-	TGTGCCAGCAGACCGCAGGGTATTGGAGCTTTCTTT	CASRPQGIGAFF
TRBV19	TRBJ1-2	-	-	TGTGCCAGTAGTATAGGCCGGCAGATCTATGGCTACACCTTC	CASSIGRQIYGYTF
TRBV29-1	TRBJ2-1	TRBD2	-	TGCAGCGGGAGACTAGCGGGAGTCTCCTACAATGAGCAGTTCTTC	CSGRLAGVSYNEQFF
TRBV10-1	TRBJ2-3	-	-	TGCGCCAGCAGCGAGGGGACCACAGATACGCAGTATTTT	CASSEGTTDTQYF
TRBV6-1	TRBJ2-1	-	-	TGTGCCAGCACCCTTGAGAACAGGTTAGGGAATGAGCAGTTCTTC	CASTLENRLGNEQFF
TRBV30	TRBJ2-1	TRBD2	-	TGTGCCTGGGAGGGACTAGCGGGAGGGCTCGGTGAGCAGTTCTTC	CAWEGLAGGLGEQFF
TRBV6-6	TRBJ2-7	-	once	TGTGCCAGCAGTTACACGGGGGAGGACGAGCAGTACTTC	CASSYTGEDEQYF